These 23 T cell receptor beta chains came from one sample sequenced in a study of T cells in Graves' hyperthyroidism and ophthalmopathy. RNA transcripts served as the template for amplifying TCR beta CDR3 regions. The primer set for the first-round RT-PCR of the TCR CDR3 was HTBI. TCRdb redid the calling of the multiplex PCR reads with MiXCR, one entry per CDR3 protein. The repertoire includes 300,000 to 400,000 distinct CDR3 sequences, 21% of them detected once, and 50% sits in the top ten. Sequencing was done on a sample of blood. Receptors originate from a woman aged 45-60 years with Graves' hyperthyroidism.

This clonotype was recorded a few times. In nucleotides, the CDR3 is TGTGCCAGTACAACGGGACTAGCGGACTACAATGAGCAGTTCTTC. It is translated as CASTTGLADYNEQFF. J is TRBJ2-1 and V is TRBV19; TRBD2 aligns across 11 bases. With 7 bases clipped from V and 3 bases from J, the junction kept 5 bases outside the gene matches. The germline CDR1 and CDR2 sequences are LNHDA and SQIVND (reference sequence). This CDR3 is built from 15 residues.

The CDR3 bases are TGCGCCAGCAGCCTAGACGGGACAGACAATGAAAAACTGTTTTTT. Its translation: CASSLDGTDNEKLFF. V usage is TRBV4-1 and J usage is TRBJ1-4; TRBD1 aligns across 7 bases. The V segment lost 4 bases and the J segment 5 bases; nucleotides outside the gene matches: 7. The CDR3 extends over 15 amino acids. The germline gives CDR1 MGHRA, CDR2 YSYEKL.

The CDR3 is CRSPGGTGELFF. Written as DNA, the CDR3 is TGTAGGTCCCCCGGGGGTACCGGGGAGCTGTTTTTT. This chain uses TRBV30 with TRBJ2-2; D might be TRBD2 (6 bases). This CDR3 has 12 residues. Germline V lookup: CDR1 GTSNPN, CDR2 SVGIG (reference sequence).

This clonotype was observed at least ten times. V usage is TRBV13 and J usage is TRBJ1-2; no clear D. The germline CDR1 and CDR2 sequences are PRHDT and FYEKMQ (reference sequence). This CDR3 comprises 13 residues. With 6 bases removed from V and 2 bases from J, the gap between germline ends came to 10 bases. The CDR3 region has the DNA TGTGCCAGCAGTTCGTCCCGAAACTATGGCTACACCTTC. It is translated as CASSSSRNYGYTF. Using reference TRBV13 and TRBJ1-2 for the parts outside the CDR3, the full variable domain is AAGVIQSPRHLIKEKRETATLKCYPIPRHDTVYWYQQGPGQDPQFLISFYEKMQSDKGSIPDRFSAQQFSDYHSELNMSSLELGDSALYFCASSSSRNYGYTFGSGTRLTVV.

This clonotype has ten or more counts. The CDR3 sequence: CAISGGGSSYEQYF. The CDR3 DNA sequence: TGTGCCATCAGTGGGGGGGGGAGCTCCTACGAGCAGTACTTC. V usage is TRBV10-3 and J usage is TRBJ2-7; TRBD2 aligns across 7 bases. Germline V CDR1 and CDR2: ENHRY, SYGVKD. CDR3 size: 14 residues. Unmatched junction bases numbered 3, after V lost 4 bases and J lost 0 bases.

This clonotype occurred many times. This CDR3 is CASSRTGKNTEAFF. CDR3 in DNA: TGTGCCAGCTCTAGGACAGGGAAGAACACTGAAGCTTTCTTT. The chain combines TRBV5-8 with TRBJ1-1, with 8 bases matching TRBD1. Trimming took 7 bases from V and 1 from J; bases not matched to a gene: 6. The CDR3 runs 14 residues. Germline V gene lookup returns CDR1 SGHTS and CDR2 YDEGEE.

This clonotype was recorded many times. The V call is TRBV7-8, the J call TRBJ2-2; D gene unclear. Germline-derived CDR1 and CDR2 are SGHVS and FQNEAQ. Trimming left V 3 bases short and J 8 bases short, with 10 bases between. The CDR3 sequence is 13 residues long. The DNA for the CDR3 is TGTGCCAGCAGCTTCCAGAGGTCTGGGGAGCTGTTTTTT. It is translated as CASSFQRSGELFF.

Many counts were recorded for this clonotype. This chain connects TRBV2 to TRBJ2-7, with 8 bases matching TRBD1. Unmatched junction bases numbered 12, after V lost 9 bases and J lost 2 bases. This CDR3 has 15 amino acids. The germline CDR1 and CDR2 sequences are SNHLY and FYNNEI. This CDR3 is CASTDRQGSTYEQYF. In DNA form, the CDR3 reads TGTGCCAGTACCGACCGACAGGGGAGTACCTACGAGCAGTACTTC. The full variable domain, completed using reference TRBV2 and TRBJ2-7, is EPEVTQTPSHQVTQMGQEVILRCVPISNHLYFYWYRQILGQKVEFLVSFYNNEISEKSEIFDDQFSVERPDGSNFTLKIRSTKLEDSAMYFCASTDRQGSTYEQYFGPGTRLTVT.

Only a few counts were recorded for this clonotype. This chain joins TRBV14 and TRBJ2-7, with D perhaps matching TRBD1 (6 bases). Trimming pared 4 bases from V and 2 bases from J, leaving 15 bases between. Germline V gene lookup returns CDR1 SGHDN and CDR2 FVKESK. The CDR3 is 15 residues long. The CDR3 DNA follows: TGTGCCAGCAGCCGAAAGGGACAAGGGGCCTACGAGCAGTACTTC. It encodes CASSRKGQGAYEQYF. The full variable domain, rest sourced from reference TRBV14 and TRBJ2-7, is EAGVTQFPSHSVIEKGQTVTLRCDPISGHDNLYWYRRVMGKEIKFLLHFVKESKQDESGMPNNRFLAERTGGTYSTLKVQPAELEDSGVYFCASSRKGQGAYEQYFGPGTRLTVT.

This rearrangement joins TRBV7-8 to TRBJ1-5, with 9 bases that match TRBD1. Trimming took 4 bases from V and 4 from J; bases not matched to a gene: 5. Germline V gene lookup returns CDR1 SGHVS and CDR2 FQNEAQ. The length of the CDR3 is 15 residues. Here the CDR3 reads CASSSLQGANQPQHF. In DNA, the CDR3 is TGTGCCAGCAGCTCGCTACAGGGGGCGAATCAGCCCCAGCATTTT.

This clonotype was counted ten times or more. The V gene is TRBV5-1, the J gene TRBJ2-7, with TRBD1 as a possible D gene (5 bases). Germline lookup yields CDR1 SGHRS and CDR2 YFSETQ. The CDR3 spans 14 residues. V was trimmed by 2 bases and J by 0 bases, leaving 9 bases between them. CDR3 residues: CASSLQALSYEQYF. The CDR3 bases are TGCGCCAGCAGCTTACAGGCGCTCTCCTACGAGCAGTACTTC.

This clonotype was seen at least ten times. The V gene is TRBV28, the J gene TRBJ2-2; D call uncertain. Germline assignment: CDR1 MDHEN and CDR2 SYDVKM. The CDR3 loop spans 14 amino acids. V was pared by 3 bases and J by 6 bases, with 11 bases between. CDR3 sequence: CASSFGNAAGELFF. The CDR3 DNA follows: TGTGCCAGCAGTTTTGGGAATGCGGCCGGGGAGCTGTTTTTT.

In its sample, this clonotype was seen once. The chain is built from TRBV28 and TRBJ2-2, with D possibly being TRBD2 (5 bases). The germline gives CDR1 MDHEN, CDR2 SYDVKM. The CDR3 totals 15 residues. V gave up 7 bases and J gave up 0 bases, with 12 bases separating them. CDR3 nucleotides: TGTGCCAGCAAAAGCGGTGCCGCGAACACCGGGGAGCTGTTTTTT. This sequence encodes CASKSGAANTGELFF.

Many counts were recorded for this clonotype. V and J are TRBV20-1 and TRBJ2-5; D unresolved. This CDR3 has 12 amino acids. V was clipped by 3 bases and J by 0 bases, with 5 bases between them. Germline assignment: CDR1 DFQATT and CDR2 SNEGSKA (reference sequence). The CDR3 DNA follows: TGCAGTGCTAGGGGGTACCAAGAGACCCAGTACTTC. Protein sequence: CSARGYQETQYF.

The CDR3 coding sequence is TGTGCCAGCAGCCAAAGGACAGTTGGACTAGCGGGAGCCCCTGGGGGGGAGCTGTTTTTT. Translation: CASSQRTVGLAGAPGGELFF. The genes are TRBV4-2 and TRBJ2-2; TRBD2 matches 13 bases. CDR3 size: 20 residues. Germline V gives CDR1 LGHNA, CDR2 YNFKEQ. After removal of 2 bases from V and 8 bases from J, the junction contained 17 bases not matched to a gene.

This clonotype was counted at least ten times. This chain links TRBV7-9 with TRBJ1-4; 7 positions match TRBD1. There are 18 residues in the CDR3. V was pared by 3 bases and J by 7 bases, with 17 bases of the junction left unmatched. Germline V CDR1 and CDR2: SEHNR, FQNEAQ (reference sequence). CDR3 sequence (DNA): TGTGCCAGCAGCTTGCCTAAATTTAGACAGGGCAAAGGTGAAAAACTGTTTTTT. Translated, it gives CASSLPKFRQGKGEKLFF.

The chain recombines TRBV20-1 with TRBJ2-3; TRBD1 matches 7 bases. CDR1 is DFQATT, CDR2 SNEGSKA, per germline (reference sequence). The CDR3 loop spans 14 amino acids. The ends lost 6 bases at V and 4 bases at J; junction bases unmatched: 10. The CDR3 is CSAWTGYFADTQYF. The CDR3 DNA reads as TGCAGTGCCTGGACAGGCTATTTCGCAGATACGCAGTATTTT.

The rearrangement joins TRBV7-2 to TRBJ2-7; TRBD2 matches at 10 bases. This CDR3 has 16 amino acids. In germline, CDR1 is SGHTA, CDR2 FQGNSA. With V trimmed by 5 bases and J by 2 bases, 9 bases remained unmatched. CDR3 sequence (DNA): TGTGCCAGCAGCAGCTCCGGGACTAGCGTCCCCTACGAGCAGTACTTC. Encoded protein: CASSSSGTSVPYEQYF.

The chain recombines TRBV7-3 with TRBJ2-1; D gene unclear. V was shortened by 1 base and J by 5 bases, with 6 bases between the two germline ends. Germline CDR1 reads SGHTA; CDR2 reads FQGTGA. The length of the CDR3 is 13 residues. The CDR3 DNA follows: TGTGCCAGCAGCTTAAGGCGCCACAATGAGCAGTTCTTC. Translated, it gives CASSLRRHNEQFF.

The chain uses TRBV3-1 and TRBJ2-7; D is unclear. The V end was cut by 2 bases, the J end by 7 bases, with 9 bases between. Germline-derived CDR1 and CDR2 are LGHDT and YNNKEL (reference sequence). The CDR3 has 12 amino acids. The CDR3, as DNA: TGTGCCAGCAGCCAAACGGGCCGGGAGCAGTACTTC. Its translation is CASSQTGREQYF.

The rearrangement uses TRBV11-2 and TRBJ2-2, with D possibly matching TRBD1 (6 bases). The length of the CDR3 is 14 residues. CDR1 SGHAT and CDR2 FQNNGV come from the germline V gene. The V end was cut by 5 bases, the J end by 4 bases, with 11 bases between. The CDR3 DNA reads as TGTGCCAGCAGCGTCTACAGGGCCACCGGGGAGCTGTTTTTT. This encodes CASSVYRATGELFF.

This clonotype was counted at least ten times. V usage is TRBV24-1 and J usage is TRBJ2-3; perhaps TRBD2 as D (5 bases). Trimming took off 1 base at V and 6 bases at J, with 13 bases between the two ends. The CDR3 runs 15 residues. Per the germline V gene, CDR1 is KGHDR and CDR2 is SFDVKD. The CDR3 DNA follows: TGTGCCACCAGTGATTTCGGGCTGGGAGACGATACGCAGTATTTT. Translated, it gives CATSDFGLGDDTQYF.

This clonotype was detected ten times or more. The V and J genes are TRBV9 and TRBJ2-3; D gene uncertain. The V gene's germline CDR1 is SGDLS and CDR2 YYNGEE. Deletions cut 0 bases from V and 8 bases from J, with 10 bases between. The CDR3 has 13 amino acids. The CDR3: CASSVGWDGTQYF. For the CDR3, the DNA is TGTGCCAGCAGCGTAGGGTGGGATGGTACGCAGTATTTT.